This TCR beta chain was identified during a study of blood T cell repertoires in COVID-19. Study summary: Nucleic acid was either cDNA or gDNA, and it came from T cells, B-cell-depleted T cells, or PBMCs.

Clones were read by immunoSEQ multiplex PCR, and TCRdb kept only the in-frame ones, dropping some. The table shows roughly 120,000 clones, with roughly four fifths occurring only once. With V trimmed by 3 bases and J by 1 base, 3 bases remained unmatched. Per the germline V gene, CDR1 is LNHDA and CDR2 is SQIVND (reference sequence). CDR3 length: 15 residues. This sequence was found in a human donor in a cohort sampled during active COVID-19. Sequenced sample: peripheral blood. This chain uses TRBV19 with TRBJ1-1; 9 positions agree with TRBD1. The CDR3 reads CASSIGGQGNTEAFF. CDR3 nucleotides: TGTGCCAGTAGTATCGGGGGACAGGGGAACACTGAAGCTTTCTTT.